The clone carrying this TCR beta chain showed up just once. This sample was included in a study of control samples from healthy donors and cancer patients. Measured with immunoSEQ multiplex PCR; TCRdb has only the in-frame clones, and not every one. The sample records fewer than 65,000 clones, 89% being singletons. This TCR was sampled from a man in his forties or fifties with colorectal cancer. Material for sequencing was PBMCs.

The chain's CDR3 is CASSLSPPYEQYF. Written as DNA, the CDR3 is TGTGCCAGCAGCCTCAGTCCACCCTACGAGCAGTACTTC. V usage is TRBV12-3 or TRBV12-4 and J usage is TRBJ2-7; D gene unclear. The V end was cut by 6 bases, the J end by 2 bases, with 11 bases between. This CDR3 region has 13 residues.